What follows are 18 T cell receptor beta chains derived from one specimen sequenced in a study of control samples from healthy donors and cancer patients. Method: immunoSEQ multiplex PCR; TCRdb's copy keeps in-frame clones and lacks some. The repertoire consists of roughly 26,000 clones, with about 82% occurring once and the leading ten covering around 6.7%. Source material: PBMCs. The source of these receptors is a woman aged 55-75 years with head and neck cancer.

The chain has TRBV3-1 (or the pseudogene TRBV3-2) and TRBJ2-2; no definite D call. This CDR3 comprises 18 residues. The V end lost 7 bases, the J end lost 3 bases, and 24 bases lay between the germline ends. Germline values: CDR1 LGHDT, CDR2 YNNKEL (reference sequence). The DNA of the CDR3 is TGTGCCAGCAACCTTAAACTCCGGTGGCAGCCATACACCGGGGAGCTGTTTTTT. It translates to CASNLKLRWQPYTGELFF.

This clone showed up just once. This chain joins TRBV7-8 and TRBJ2-3, with D tentatively TRBD2 (6 bases). Germline V CDR1 and CDR2: SGHVS, FQNEAQ. V shed 5 bases and J shed 0 bases, with 15 bases lying between them. This CDR3 has 16 residues. The CDR3 protein is CASSPFSGTSTDTQYF. In DNA form, the CDR3 reads TGTGCCAGCAGCCCCTTTTCGGGGACTAGCACAGATACGCAGTATTTT. Full variable domain (outside the CDR3, taken from reference TRBV7-8 and TRBJ2-3): GAGVSQSPRYKVAKRGQDVALRCDPISGHVSLFWYQQALGQGPEFLTYFQNEAQLDKSGLPSDRFFAERPEGSVSTLKIQRTQQEDSAVYLCASSPFSGTSTDTQYFGPGTRLTVL.

The sample holds one count of this clone. The genes are TRBV5-1 and TRBJ1-3, with 12 bases aligning to TRBD1. Germline CDR1 SGHRS, CDR2 YFSETQ. CDR3 length: 17 amino acids. V was pared by 5 bases and J by 1 base, with 7 bases of the junction left unmatched. Written as DNA, the CDR3 is TGCGCCAGCAGGGACGGGACAGGGGGCAGGTCTGGAAACACCATATATTTT. It specifies CASRDGTGGRSGNTIYF. Drawing the rest from reference TRBV5-1 and TRBJ1-3, the complete variable domain is KAGVTQTPRYLIKTRGQQVTLSCSPISGHRSVSWYQQTPGQGLQFLFEYFSETQRNKGNFPGRFSGRQFSNSRSEMNVSTLELGDSALYLCASRDGTGGRSGNTIYFGEGSWLTVV.

The chain joins TRBV24-1 to TRBJ1-5; D ambiguous. Trimming pared 3 bases from V and 7 bases from J, leaving 18 bases between. Germline V gene data show CDR1 as KGHDR and CDR2 as SFDVKD. This CDR3 region has 16 residues. The DNA of the CDR3 is TGTGCCACCAGTGATCCCAAACGCTCCCCGGCCCAGCCCCAGCATTTT. Protein sequence: CATSDPKRSPAQPQHF.

V usage is TRBV11-3 and J usage is TRBJ1-2; D is undetermined. The CDR3 sequence is 13 residues long. With 0 bases removed from V and 6 bases from J, the gap between germline ends came to 8 bases. Germline loops: CDR1 SGHNT, CDR2 YENEEA. Here the CDR3 reads CASSLEGMDGYTF. The DNA of the CDR3 is TGTGCCAGCAGCTTAGAGGGAATGGATGGCTACACCTTC.

This chain uses TRBV2 with TRBJ1-3, with D unclear. Germline-derived CDR1 and CDR2 are SNHLY and FYNNEI. CDR3 length: 14 amino acids. V lost 4 bases and J 0 bases, leaving 7 bases between the germline ends. The CDR3 sequence is CASSGLGSGNTIYF. Written as DNA, the CDR3 is TGTGCCAGCAGTGGTTTGGGCTCTGGAAACACCATATATTTT.

Turning to this clone: The missing conserved phenylalanine or tryptophan at the end of this CDR3 makes a read error likely. The chain has TRBV19 and TRBJ1-1; 8 bases agree with TRBD1. Germline assignment: CDR1 LNHDA and CDR2 SQIVND (reference sequence). The CDR3 has 17 amino acids. After removal of 5 bases from V and 1 base from J, the junction contained 12 bases not matched to a gene. This CDR3 reads CASSPEARGRRNTEAFL. CDR3 bases: TGTGCCAGTAGTCCCGAGGCCAGGGGGCGAAGGAACACTGAAGCTTTCCTT.

This clone came up a few times. The gene calls are TRBV27 and TRBJ1-6; no clear D gene. The CDR3 extends over 14 amino acids. V gave up 5 bases and J gave up 4 bases, with 9 bases separating them. Germline assignment: CDR1 MNHEY and CDR2 SMNVEV (reference sequence). The CDR3 sequence: CASSSGDYNSPLHF. Written as DNA, the CDR3 is TGTGCCAGCAGTAGCGGGGATTATAATTCACCCCTCCACTTT.

Only one count was recorded for this clone. V is TRBV5-6 and J is TRBJ2-3; TRBD2 is a possible D gene (5 bases). This CDR3 is built from 14 residues. CDR1 is SGHDT, CDR2 YYEEEE, per germline. V was cut by 4 bases and J by 8 bases, with 17 bases left in between. The CDR3 DNA reads as TGTGCCAGCAGCCCTGGCGGGTGGTCTGGTACGCAGTATTTT. Translated, it gives CASSPGGWSGTQYF.

This CDR3 reads CASSFKAGRIETQYF. The DNA of the CDR3 is TGTGCCAGCAGTTTCAAGGCCGGGAGAATAGAGACCCAGTACTTC. J is TRBJ2-5 and V is TRBV27; weak D call: TRBD2 (6 bases). The CDR3 is made up of 15 amino acids. Germline assignment: CDR1 MNHEY and CDR2 SMNVEV (reference sequence). V was trimmed by 3 bases and J by 4 bases, leaving 15 bases between them.

The chain couples TRBV9 to TRBJ1-3; 10 bases match TRBD1. There are 15 residues in the CDR3. CDR1 and CDR2 from the germline V gene are SGDLS and YYNGEE. Trimming took 4 bases from V and 3 from J; bases not matched to a gene: 4. CDR3 DNA sequence: TGTGCCAGCAGCCGGGACAGGGGCGATGGAAACACCATATATTTT. It encodes CASSRDRGDGNTIYF. The entire variable domain, with the rest obtained from reference TRBV9 and TRBJ1-3, is as follows: DSGVTQTPKHLITATGQRVTLRCSPRSGDLSVYWYQQSLDQGLQFLIQYYNGEERAKGNILERFSAQQFPDLHSELNLSSLELGDSALYFCASSRDRGDGNTIYFGEGSWLTVV.

The chain recombines TRBV30 with TRBJ2-7, with 8 bases lining up with TRBD2. Germline assignment: CDR1 GTSNPN and CDR2 SVGIG (reference sequence). The CDR3 runs to 13 residues. V lost 2 bases, J lost 1 base, and 1 base stayed unmatched. Written as DNA, the CDR3 is TGTGCCTGGAGTACGGGAGGGTCCTACGAGCAGTACTTC. Residues: CAWSTGGSYEQYF.

The chain employs TRBV7-3 and TRBJ2-5; unclear D gene. From germline, CDR1 is SGHTA and CDR2 FQGTGA. This CDR3 is built from 13 residues. Between the trimmed V and J ends, which lost 1 base and 1 base, there was a span of 4 bases. In nucleotides, the CDR3 is TGTGCCAGCAGCTTAATGCCCCAAGAGACCCAGTACTTC. Translated, it gives CASSLMPQETQYF.

This chain joins TRBV5-6 and TRBJ1-5, with unresolved D. Trimming left V 2 bases short and J 5 bases short, with 8 bases between. The germline V gene encodes CDR1 SGHDT and CDR2 YYEEEE. The CDR3 covers 13 residues. As DNA, the CDR3 is TGTGCCAGCAGCTTAGGGTGGGATCAGCCCCAGCATTTT. Residues: CASSLGWDQPQHF.

This rearrangement joins TRBV7-6 to TRBJ1-5; a possible D gene is TRBD1 (5 bases). CDR3 size: 15 residues. Per the germline V gene, CDR1 is SGHVS and CDR2 is FNYEAQ. V lost 3 bases to trimming and J lost 4 bases, with 13 bases between them. CDR3 sequence: CASSLGTGRNQPQHF. CDR3 nucleotides: TGTGCCAGCAGCTTGGGGACCGGACGGAATCAGCCCCAGCATTTT.

Only a few counts were recorded for this clone. V and J are TRBV7-6 and TRBJ2-7; 14 positions agree with TRBD2. CDR1 SGHVS and CDR2 FNYEAQ come from the germline V gene. This CDR3 contains 17 residues. Losses at the gene ends were 0 bases for V and 2 bases for J; bases not matched to a gene: 3. The CDR3 spells CASSLAGGLAGAYEQYF. CDR3 nucleotides: TGTGCCAGCAGCTTAGCGGGGGGACTAGCGGGAGCCTACGAGCAGTACTTC. Full variable domain (outside the CDR3, taken from reference TRBV7-6 and TRBJ2-7): GAGVSQSPRYKVTKRGQDVALRCDPISGHVSLYWYRQALGQGPEFLTYFNYEAQQDKSGLPNDRFSAERPEGSISTLTIQRTEQRDSAMYRCASSLAGGLAGAYEQYFGPGTRLTVT.

The rearrangement uses TRBV5-6 and TRBJ1-6, with unresolved D. Trimming stripped 4 bases from V and 0 bases from J, with 8 bases between. The CDR3 is made up of 15 amino acids. Germline assignment: CDR1 SGHDT and CDR2 YYEEEE. The CDR3 is CASSPESSYNSPLHF. The CDR3 bases are TGTGCCAGCAGCCCGGAGAGCTCCTATAATTCACCCCTCCACTTT.

The gene calls are TRBV20-1 and TRBJ2-7; 7 positions agree with TRBD2. J lost 5 bases, V lost 6 bases, and 4 bases had no gene match. CDR1 is DFQATT, CDR2 SNEGSKA, per germline (reference sequence). The CDR3 has 11 residues. The DNA of the CDR3 is TGCAGTGCACTAGCGCGCAACGAGCAGTACTTC. Translating it yields CSALARNEQYF.